Presented here are 27 T cell receptor beta chains from one specimen sequenced in a study of identical twins. TCRdb recomputed calls from the 5' RACE reads with MiXCR, one row per CDR3 protein. The sample has about 240,000 distinct CDR3 sequences, 12% seen once. This sample also belongs to another study, concerning yellow fever vaccine responses in identical twins.

Sequences were obtained from memory (CD45RO+) T cells sorted from blood. The receptor source for this set is a woman in her late teens or twenties in good health.

The chain links TRBV5-1 to TRBJ2-7, with D possibly TRBD1 on 6 matching bases. V lost 4 bases and J lost 4, with 15 bases in between. The CDR3 has 14 amino acids. Germline V gene data show CDR1 as SGHRS and CDR2 as YFSETQ. CDR3 sequence: CASSALQGNYEQYF. In DNA form, the CDR3 reads TGCGCCAGCAGCGCACTACAGGGTAATTACGAGCAGTACTTC.

Here the CDR3 reads CASSQLLETQYF. CDR3 in DNA: TGTGCCAGCAGCCAACTCCTTGAGACCCAGTACTTC. This chain uses TRBV7-9 with TRBJ2-5; D is undetermined. CDR1 and CDR2 (germline): SEHNR, FQNEAQ (reference sequence). V was clipped by 5 bases and J by 5 bases, with 9 bases between them. The CDR3 runs 12 residues.

In this sample, this clonotype turned up a few times. The genes are TRBV3-1 and TRBJ2-1, with D unresolved. This CDR3 has 11 residues. V shed 5 bases and J shed 6 bases, with 5 bases lying between them. In germline, CDR1 is LGHDT, CDR2 YNNKEL (reference sequence). CDR3 DNA sequence: TGTGCCAGCAGCGCCCGCAATGAGCAGTTCTTC. It specifies CASSARNEQFF.

This chain connects TRBV4-3 to TRBJ2-1, with 9 bases aligning to TRBD2. From germline, CDR1 is LGHNA and CDR2 YSLEER. The CDR3 is 17 residues long. V gave up 0 bases and J gave up 9 bases; unmatched junction bases: 12. The CDR3 DNA follows: TGCGCCAGCAGCCAAGATGTCGGCGGGAGGGCCGGGACTGAGCAGTTCTTC. It encodes CASSQDVGGRAGTEQFF.

This clonotype was detected ten times or more. This chain links TRBV7-8 with TRBJ2-1; 9 nucleotides agree with TRBD2. Trimming at V came to 2 bases and at J to 4 bases, leaving 9 bases not matched to a gene. The length of the CDR3 is 17 residues. Germline V lookup: CDR1 SGHVS, CDR2 FQNEAQ. The DNA of the CDR3 is TGTGCCAGCAGCTTAATCCCCAGGCTAGCGGGGTACAATGAGCAGTTCTTC. Translating gives CASSLIPRLAGYNEQFF.

This clonotype was detected a few times. V gene TRBV7-6 combines with J gene TRBJ1-4; 9 bases match TRBD1. Germline V lookup: CDR1 SGHVS, CDR2 FNYEAQ. There are 15 residues in the CDR3. The J segment lost 7 bases and the V segment lost 5 bases, leaving 8 bases of the junction unmatched. The CDR3 nucleotides read TGTGCCAGCAGCCCAGGGGACAGGGATGCTGAAAAACTGTTTTTT. This gives the protein CASSPGDRDAEKLFF.

This chain joins TRBV20-1 and TRBJ2-5; a weak D match, TRBD1 (8 bases). Germline V lookup: CDR1 DFQATT, CDR2 SNEGSKA (reference sequence). Trimming left V 3 bases short and J 5 bases short, with 19 bases between. The CDR3 is 15 amino acids. The CDR3 region is CSARPRTGRGETQYF. The CDR3 bases are TGCAGTGCTAGGCCCCGGACAGGGAGGGGGGAGACCCAGTACTTC.

This clonotype was seen a handful of times. The genes are TRBV7-8 and TRBJ2-2, with D perhaps matching TRBD1 (7 bases). Germline lookup yields CDR1 SGHVS and CDR2 FQNEAQ. V was pared by 2 bases and J by 5 bases, with 21 bases between. The CDR3 consists of 18 residues. The DNA for the CDR3 is TGTGCCAGCAGCTTAAGGGCAGGGGGAGGTTCCATAACCGGGGAGCTGTTTTTT. It translates to CASSLRAGGGSITGELFF.

This clonotype was counted between two and nine times. The V call is TRBV15, the J call TRBJ2-1, with 8 positions matching TRBD2. CDR3 size: 18 residues. Germline trimming cut 2 bases from V and 4 bases from J; bases unmatched to any gene: 13. CDR1 and CDR2 from the germline V gene are LNHNV and YYDKDF (reference sequence). DNA for the CDR3: TGTGCCACCAGCAGACCTACTAGCGGAGTGATTTCGTACAATGAGCAGTTCTTC. Amino acid sequence: CATSRPTSGVISYNEQFF.

The rearrangement uses TRBV28 and TRBJ1-1, with unresolved D. Between the trimmed V and J ends, which lost 1 base and 6 bases, there was a span of 3 bases. The CDR3 consists of 11 residues. Germline-derived CDR1 and CDR2 are MDHEN and SYDVKM. CDR3 DNA: TGTGCCAGCAGTTTATCCGCTGAAGCTTTCTTT. This encodes CASSLSAEAFF.

This sequence joins TRBV19 and TRBJ2-3; weak D call: TRBD2 (6 bases). V shed 3 bases and J shed 2 bases, with 9 bases lying between them. The germline V gene has CDR1 LNHDA and CDR2 SQIVND (reference sequence). The CDR3 has 14 residues. CDR3 bases: TGTGCCAGTAGTATGGGGAGGAACACAGATACGCAGTATTTT. Encoded protein: CASSMGRNTDTQYF.

The chain is built from TRBV7-2 and TRBJ2-3; possible D gene TRBD2, 6 bases. V lost 1 base, J lost 14 bases, and 13 bases lay in between. The CDR3 spans 12 residues. Germline V lookup: CDR1 SGHTA, CDR2 FQGNSA. CDR3 protein: CASSLDSGPRYF. The CDR3 bases are TGTGCCAGCAGCTTAGATAGCGGACCCCGGTATTTT.

The chain is built from TRBV19 and TRBJ2-2, with TRBD1 identical over 10 bases. This CDR3 has 15 residues. The V gene's germline CDR1 is LNHDA and CDR2 SQIVND (reference sequence). V lost 6 bases and J lost 9; bases outside the gene matches: 10. Here the CDR3 reads CASSRDGTGERELFF. In DNA form, the CDR3 reads TGTGCCAGTAGCCGGGATGGGACAGGGGAACGGGAGCTGTTTTTT.

The V call is TRBV6-1, the J call TRBJ2-1, with 8 bases matching TRBD1. Germline-derived CDR1 and CDR2 are MNHNS and SASEGT. This CDR3 contains 15 residues. The trim removed 6 bases at V and 4 bases at J, leaving 8 bases unmatched. In DNA, the CDR3 is TGTGCCAGCAGCTTCGCACAGGGGGGTTACAATGAGCAGTTCTTC. Its translation is CASSFAQGGYNEQFF.

The chain uses TRBV2 and TRBJ2-1; TRBD2 matches 14 bases. Germline values: CDR1 SNHLY, CDR2 FYNNEI. The CDR3 sequence is 14 residues long. Trimming took 8 bases from V and 7 from J; bases not matched to a gene: 4. The CDR3: CASLGTSGGNEQFF. DNA of the CDR3: TGTGCCAGCCTTGGGACTAGCGGGGGTAATGAGCAGTTCTTC.

The table lists this clonotype with many counts. The gene calls are TRBV25-1 and TRBJ1-1; tentative D call: TRBD1 (5 bases). Looked up from germline, CDR1 is MGHDK and CDR2 is SYGVNS. The CDR3 runs 15 residues. Trimming removed 4 bases from V and 0 bases from J, with 12 bases in between. CDR3 nucleotide sequence: TGTGCCAGCAGTGGGGACGCAACCTTGAACACTGAAGCTTTCTTT. Its translation: CASSGDATLNTEAFF.

The V call is TRBV5-6, the J call TRBJ2-7; 7 nucleotides agree with TRBD1. Germline CDR1 is SGHDT and CDR2 is YYEEEE. The CDR3 sequence is 13 residues long. After removal of 2 bases from V and 5 bases from J, the junction contained 4 bases not matched to a gene. The CDR3 here is CASSFTRGNEQYF. CDR3 DNA: TGTGCCAGCAGCTTTACCAGGGGGAACGAGCAGTACTTC.

J is TRBJ2-2 and V is TRBV4-3, with 7 bases lining up with TRBD2. V lost 6 bases, J lost 6 bases, and 10 bases stayed unmatched. The CDR3 runs to 15 residues. The germline gives CDR1 LGHNA, CDR2 YSLEER. CDR3 sequence: CASRSDGGVSGELFF. The CDR3 DNA reads as TGCGCCAGCAGATCAGATGGGGGGGTTTCCGGGGAGCTGTTTTTT.

Concerning this clonotype itself: A much larger clone lies a single base off, so this may be a read error. The chain employs TRBV12-3 or TRBV12-4 and TRBJ2-1; possibly TRBD1 or TRBD2 for D (5 bases each). There are 14 residues in the CDR3. The CDR3 nucleotides read TGTGCCAGCAGTCGGGACGGAGACTACAATGAGCATTTCTTC. This codes for CASSRDGDYNEHFF.

This clonotype appeared many times. This chain uses TRBV4-1 with TRBJ2-5, with D perhaps TRBD1 (6 bases). In germline, CDR1 is MGHRA, CDR2 YSYEKL. V dropped 5 bases and J dropped 2 bases, with 15 bases sitting between them. The CDR3 is made up of 15 amino acids. CDR3 in amino acids: CASSKTGGGQETQYF. CDR3 nucleotides: TGCGCCAGCAGCAAGACAGGAGGTGGGCAAGAGACCCAGTACTTC.

This clonotype was found many times. The CDR3 spells CASSLAGDGNQPQHF. The CDR3 coding sequence is TGCGCCAGCAGCTTAGCCGGGGATGGCAATCAGCCCCAGCATTTT. The chain has TRBV5-1 and TRBJ1-5; unclear D gene. The germline V gene has CDR1 SGHRS and CDR2 YFSETQ. This CDR3 comprises 15 residues. Trimming shortened V by 2 bases and J by 2 bases, and 11 bases separated the two germline ends.

This clonotype turned up a few times. The chain has TRBV29-1 and TRBJ2-5; D remains ambiguous. The CDR3 covers 12 residues. V was cut by 6 bases and J by 2 bases, with 10 bases left in between. Germline V gives CDR1 SQVTM, CDR2 ANQGSEA. The chain's CDR3 is CSVAHTQETQYF. The CDR3 nucleotides read TGCAGCGTCGCTCACACTCAAGAGACCCAGTACTTC.

The chain uses TRBV4-2 and TRBJ2-5; D may be TRBD2 (7 bases). CDR3 length equals 17 residues. V lost 4 bases to trimming and J lost 2 bases, with 20 bases between them. The germline V gene encodes CDR1 LGHNA and CDR2 YNFKEQ. CDR3 region: CASSPFWGGQHQETQYF. CDR3 bases: TGTGCCAGCAGCCCCTTCTGGGGGGGGCAGCATCAAGAGACCCAGTACTTC.

This clonotype was seen ten or more times. This chain uses TRBV28 with TRBJ2-6; TRBD1 aligns across 7 bases. Germline values: CDR1 MDHEN, CDR2 SYDVKM. V gave up 7 bases and J gave up 2 bases; unmatched junction bases: 11. The CDR3 runs 17 residues. DNA of the CDR3: TGTGCCAGCACTGAGACAGGGTCATACGCTGGGGCCAACGTCCTGACTTTC. Amino acids: CASTETGSYAGANVLTF.

This clonotype was observed a few times. The V and J genes are TRBV7-2 and TRBJ2-1; 8 bases align to TRBD2. Germline V CDR1 and CDR2: SGHTA, FQGNSA. Trimming took 2 bases from V and 8 from J; bases not matched to a gene: 11. The CDR3 extends over 16 amino acids. The CDR3 spells CASSLMWAGGRDEQFF. The DNA for the CDR3 is TGTGCCAGCAGCTTAATGTGGGCGGGAGGAAGGGATGAGCAGTTCTTC. The full variable domain, rest sourced from reference TRBV7-2 and TRBJ2-1, is GAGVSQSPSNKVTEKGKDVELRCDPISGHTALYWYRQSLGQGLEFLIYFQGNSAPDKSGLPSDRFSAERTGGSVSTLTIQRTQQEDSAVYLCASSLMWAGGRDEQFFGPGTRLTVL.

This chain uses TRBV6-1 with TRBJ2-7, with TRBD2 matching over 7 bases. Trimming at V came to 9 bases and at J to 5 bases, leaving 10 bases not matched to a gene. The CDR3 totals 13 residues. Looked up from germline, CDR1 is MNHNS and CDR2 is SASEGT. CDR3 sequence: CASFEGGLDEQYF. CDR3 DNA: TGTGCCAGTTTTGAGGGAGGGCTGGACGAGCAGTACTTC.

This clonotype has a handful of counts. V usage is TRBV18 and J usage is TRBJ2-2, with D unclear. Deletions cut 3 bases from V and 1 base from J, with 9 bases between. Germline V gene data show CDR1 as KGHSH and CDR2 as LQKENI. This CDR3 comprises 15 residues. This CDR3 reads CASSPLDQNTGELFF. CDR3 in DNA: TGTGCCAGCTCACCGCTGGACCAGAACACCGGGGAGCTGTTTTTT.